Listed below are T cell receptor beta chains from one sample, sequenced in a study of CD8 T cells in Susac syndrome. MiXCR was run by TCRdb on the immunoSEQ multiplex PCR reads, yielding one entry per CDR3 protein. The sample consists of approximately 190,000 distinct CDR3 sequences, 93% of them appearing once. Sequencing input: CD4+ T cells from PBMCs. These receptors came from a human donor in good health. Both conserved end residues are part of each CDR3. Fields, in order: V gene, D gene, clone size, J gene, CDR3 DNA, CDR3 protein. The D gene is left open where the match is weak. Expanded clones are given a class, and other clones once, few, many or no size at all.

v_gene: TRBV5-1; d_gene: TRBD2; abundance: .; j_gene: TRBJ2-5; CDR3nt: TGCGCCAGCAGCCCCCTTAGCGGGGGCATCCAAGAGACCCAGTACTTC; CDR3aa: CASSPLSGGIQETQYF
v_gene: TRBV20-1; d_gene: .; abundance: .; j_gene: TRBJ1-6; CDR3nt: TGCAGTGTAGGGGAACCCTATAATTCACCCCTCCACTTT; CDR3aa: CSVGEPYNSPLHF
v_gene: TRBV12-3/TRBV12-4; d_gene: .; abundance: .; j_gene: TRBJ1-6; CDR3nt: TGTGCCAGCAGTTTAGGGTCTGCACCAAATTCACCCCTCCACTTT; CDR3aa: CASSLGSAPNSPLHF
v_gene: TRBV19; d_gene: .; abundance: .; j_gene: TRBJ1-1; CDR3nt: TGTGCCAGTAGTCTGGAACAGGGAAAGGGCACTGAAGCTTTCTTT; CDR3aa: CASSLEQGKGTEAFF
v_gene: TRBV6-5; d_gene: .; abundance: .; j_gene: TRBJ1-1; CDR3nt: TGTGCCAGCGGGGGGGTTGGGGGGACTGAAGCTTTCTTT; CDR3aa: CASGGVGGTEAFF
v_gene: TRBV27; d_gene: TRBD2; abundance: .; j_gene: TRBJ2-1; CDR3nt: TGTGCCAGCAGTCCCTGGACTAGCTCGAGTGAGCAGTTCTTC; CDR3aa: CASSPWTSSSEQFF
v_gene: TRBV24-1; d_gene: .; abundance: .; j_gene: TRBJ2-1; CDR3nt: TGTGCCATCACACAAGGGGGGGGCCAGTTCTTC; CDR3aa: CAITQGGGQFF
v_gene: TRBV4-1; d_gene: .; abundance: .; j_gene: TRBJ1-5; CDR3nt: TGCGCCAGCAGCCCCCCCAGGGTGAATCAGCCCCAGCATTTT; CDR3aa: CASSPPRVNQPQHF
v_gene: TRBV19; d_gene: TRBD1; abundance: .; j_gene: TRBJ2-1; CDR3nt: TGTGCCACCCGAGGACAGGGACTTCCCATTAATGAGCAGTTCTTC; CDR3aa: CATRGQGLPINEQFF
v_gene: TRBV3-1; d_gene: .; abundance: .; j_gene: TRBJ2-3; CDR3nt: TGTGCCAGCAGCCAGGCAGTCACAGATACGCAGTATTTT; CDR3aa: CASSQAVTDTQYF
v_gene: TRBV20-1; d_gene: .; abundance: .; j_gene: TRBJ2-1; CDR3nt: TGCAGTGCTATCTTGGACGCTGGACTGGGGAATGAGCAGTTCTTC; CDR3aa: CSAILDAGLGNEQFF
v_gene: TRBV7-2; d_gene: .; abundance: .; j_gene: TRBJ1-1; CDR3nt: TGTGCCAGCAGCTTATCAGTAACTACGGGACTAGGAGCTTTCTTT; CDR3aa: CASSLSVTTGLGAFF
v_gene: TRBV19; d_gene: .; abundance: .; j_gene: TRBJ1-6; CDR3nt: TGTGCCAGTCGCGGACTCTTCCAGGGTTCACCCCTCCACTTT; CDR3aa: CASRGLFQGSPLHF
v_gene: TRBV4-2; d_gene: .; abundance: once; j_gene: TRBJ1-2; CDR3nt: TGTGCCAGCAGCCAACGCAGGGAAGGCAACTATGGCTACACCTTC; CDR3aa: CASSQRREGNYGYTF
v_gene: TRBV14; d_gene: .; abundance: .; j_gene: TRBJ2-5; CDR3nt: TGTGCCAGCAGCGGCTCAGGGAAGCCGACCCGAGAGACCCAGTACTTC; CDR3aa: CASSGSGKPTRETQYF
v_gene: TRBV29-1; d_gene: .; abundance: .; j_gene: TRBJ2-3; CDR3nt: TGCAGCGCTGTCGTTCAGGGTATGACAGATACGCAGTATTTT; CDR3aa: CSAVVQGMTDTQYF
v_gene: TRBV20-1; d_gene: .; abundance: .; j_gene: TRBJ2-3; CDR3nt: TGCAGTGCTAGCGGGTCGGGCACAGATACGCAGTATTTT; CDR3aa: CSASGSGTDTQYF
v_gene: TRBV6-2/TRBV6-3; d_gene: TRBD1; abundance: .; j_gene: TRBJ1-5; CDR3nt: TGTGCCAGCAGTTACTCCGGGACAGGTGTAGTGGCCCAGCATTTT; CDR3aa: CASSYSGTGVVAQHF
v_gene: TRBV20-1; d_gene: TRBD1; abundance: once; j_gene: TRBJ1-4; CDR3nt: TGCAGTGCCCCCGACCGGACAGGAGGCGAAAAACTGTTTTTT; CDR3aa: CSAPDRTGGEKLFF
v_gene: TRBV28; d_gene: .; abundance: .; j_gene: TRBJ1-1; CDR3nt: TGTGCCAGCGGGGCGTTGGCAGCTTTCTTT; CDR3aa: CASGALAAFF
v_gene: TRBV7-2; d_gene: TRBD2; abundance: few; j_gene: TRBJ2-3; CDR3nt: TGTGCCAGCAGCTTGCGGGGGGGCAGGGATACGCAGTATTTT; CDR3aa: CASSLRGGRDTQYF
v_gene: TRBV6-1; d_gene: .; abundance: .; j_gene: TRBJ1-5; CDR3nt: TGTGCCAGCAGCTTTGGGGTCAATCAGCCCCAGCATTTT; CDR3aa: CASSFGVNQPQHF
v_gene: TRBV6-5; d_gene: TRBD2; abundance: .; j_gene: TRBJ2-7; CDR3nt: TGTGCCAGCAGTTACTCGGGCGGAGCGGGGTCCTACGAGCAGTACTTC; CDR3aa: CASSYSGGAGSYEQYF
v_gene: TRBV30; d_gene: TRBD1; abundance: once; j_gene: TRBJ1-5; CDR3nt: TGTGCCTGGAGTCCCCAGGGGACAGACAATCAGCCCCAGCATTTT; CDR3aa: CAWSPQGTDNQPQHF
v_gene: TRBV20-1; d_gene: .; abundance: .; j_gene: TRBJ2-3; CDR3nt: TGCAGTGCTAGCGTGACAGGCCCTAGCACAGATACGCAGTATTTT; CDR3aa: CSASVTGPSTDTQYF
v_gene: TRBV19; d_gene: .; abundance: .; j_gene: TRBJ1-2; CDR3nt: TGTGCCAGTAGTATTGGGCAGGTTACGACCGGCTATGGCTACACCTTC; CDR3aa: CASSIGQVTTGYGYTF
v_gene: TRBV5-1; d_gene: .; abundance: .; j_gene: TRBJ2-3; CDR3nt: TGCGCCAGCAGTCCCTCCGGAGTCTCGTCAGGTACGCAGTATTTT; CDR3aa: CASSPSGVSSGTQYF
v_gene: TRBV29-1; d_gene: .; abundance: .; j_gene: TRBJ1-5; CDR3nt: TGCAGCGTCGGAAAGCTTTATAGCAATCAGCCCCAGCATTTT; CDR3aa: CSVGKLYSNQPQHF
v_gene: TRBV28; d_gene: TRBD1; abundance: .; j_gene: TRBJ1-6; CDR3nt: TGTGCCAGCAGCACAGGGGTCTCACCCCTCCACTTT; CDR3aa: CASSTGVSPLHF
v_gene: TRBV9; d_gene: .; abundance: .; j_gene: TRBJ1-1; CDR3nt: TGTGCCAGCAGCGTCACAATGGGGACCCACACTGAAGCTTTCTTT; CDR3aa: CASSVTMGTHTEAFF
v_gene: TRBV28; d_gene: .; abundance: .; j_gene: TRBJ2-4; CDR3nt: TGTGCCAGCAGTTCTACAGTTAGCAAAAACATTCAGTACTTC; CDR3aa: CASSSTVSKNIQYF
v_gene: TRBV7-7; d_gene: .; abundance: .; j_gene: TRBJ2-7; CDR3nt: TGTGCTAGCAGCTTAGGTGGAGGGAGCGAGCAGTACTTC; CDR3aa: CASSLGGGSEQYF
v_gene: TRBV5-4; d_gene: .; abundance: .; j_gene: TRBJ2-2; CDR3nt: TGTGCCAGCAGCGGTAAAGACAGGAACACCGGGGAGCTGTTTTTT; CDR3aa: CASSGKDRNTGELFF
v_gene: TRBV7-9; d_gene: .; abundance: .; j_gene: TRBJ1-2; CDR3nt: TGTGCCAGCAGCTCCCGGACAGATTCTTATGGCTACACCTTC; CDR3aa: CASSSRTDSYGYTF
v_gene: TRBV7-6; d_gene: .; abundance: .; j_gene: TRBJ1-1; CDR3nt: TGTGCCAGCAGCTTAGCGGAGCTCGCCTGGGGCACTGAAGCTTTCTTT; CDR3aa: CASSLAELAWGTEAFF
v_gene: TRBV7-9; d_gene: .; abundance: .; j_gene: TRBJ2-3; CDR3nt: TGTGCCAGCAGCTCCCGACTGAGTACAGATACGCAGTATTTT; CDR3aa: CASSSRLSTDTQYF
v_gene: TRBV29-1; d_gene: TRBD1; abundance: .; j_gene: TRBJ1-1; CDR3nt: TGCAGCGTAAAAGGGGGCTCGGACACTGAAGCTTTCTTT; CDR3aa: CSVKGGSDTEAFF
v_gene: TRBV2; d_gene: .; abundance: once; j_gene: TRBJ1-1; CDR3nt: TGTGCCAGCAGTGAAGAGGTCGTCAGCCTAGGAAGTGAAGCTTTCTTT; CDR3aa: CASSEEVVSLGSEAFF
v_gene: TRBV27; d_gene: .; abundance: .; j_gene: TRBJ2-4; CDR3nt: TGTGCCAGCAGTTTATCGACAACAAGAATCCCAAACATTCAGTACTTC; CDR3aa: CASSLSTTRIPNIQYF